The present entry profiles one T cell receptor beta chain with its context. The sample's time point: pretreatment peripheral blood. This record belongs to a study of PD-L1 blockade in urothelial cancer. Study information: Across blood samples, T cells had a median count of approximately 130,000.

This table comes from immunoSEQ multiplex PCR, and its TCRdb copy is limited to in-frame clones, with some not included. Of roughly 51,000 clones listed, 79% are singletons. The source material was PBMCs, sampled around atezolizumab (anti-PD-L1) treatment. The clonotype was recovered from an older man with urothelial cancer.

The CDR3 region has the DNA TGTGCCAGCAGTCGCGGGGGGCGGGAGAGCGATACGCAGTATTTT. It codes for CASSRGGRESDTQYF. The V call is TRBV4-2, the J call TRBJ2-3; TRBD2 agrees at 8 bases. Unmatched junction bases numbered 11, after V lost 6 bases and J lost 6 bases. The germline CDR1 and CDR2 sequences are LGHNA and YNFKEQ. CDR3 length equals 15 residues.